Listed here are 19 T cell receptor beta chains from one sample, sequenced in a study of post-analysis software for immune sequencing data. General study findings and limits: In patients, TRBV5-6, TRBV5-1 and TRBV20-1 belonged to roughly five TRBV segments found more frequently than in controls.

These receptors have no identified antigens. Presence of unique molecular identifiers characterized the TCR beta cDNA libraries. From the PCR reads, TCRdb called clonotypes with MiXCR, one entry per CDR3 protein. The data show some 240,000 distinct CDR3 sequences, with 30% to 45% seen just once and approximately 4.6% held by the top ten. Sequencing input: blood. These receptors were taken from a girl aged 10 to 17 with multiple sclerosis.

A remark on this clonotype: One base away lies a much larger clone, so this may be a sequencing read error. The rearrangement joins TRBV6-5 to TRBJ2-1; D gene unclear. The CDR3 loop spans 15 amino acids. Germline V lookup: CDR1 MNHEY, CDR2 SVGAGI. The V gene lost 4 bases and the J gene lost 6 bases, with 16 bases spanning the gap. CDR3 protein: CASSSPLRPFNEQFF. The CDR3 DNA sequence: TGTGCCAGCAGTTCCCCACTGCGCCCCTTCAATGAGCAGTTCTTC.

This clonotype has a count of ten or more. V is TRBV3-1 and J is TRBJ2-5, with 7 bases that match TRBD2. This CDR3 comprises 14 residues. The trim removed 4 bases at V and 1 base at J, leaving 3 bases unmatched. Germline CDR1 reads LGHDT; CDR2 reads YNNKEL (reference sequence). The CDR3 region is CASSPGLTQETQYF. CDR3 nucleotides: TGTGCCAGCAGCCCGGGACTAACCCAAGAGACCCAGTACTTC.

This clonotype was picked up a small number of times. This chain connects TRBV4-2 to TRBJ2-3; TRBD1 might be the D (5 bases). From germline, CDR1 is LGHNA and CDR2 YNFKEQ. The CDR3 covers 15 residues. V lost 4 bases, J lost 6 bases, and 17 bases lay in between. The CDR3 nucleotides read TGTGCCAGCAGCCCCCAGGGTGGATGGTCGGATACGCAGTATTTT. Amino acid sequence: CASSPQGGWSDTQYF.

The gene calls are TRBV25-1 and TRBJ1-6; tentatively, D is TRBD1 (6 bases). The V and J ends lost 8 bases and 7 bases respectively, with 15 bases between them. The CDR3 contains 14 residues. Germline CDR1 MGHDK, CDR2 SYGVNS. The CDR3 sequence is CASRGGAGNSPLHF. CDR3 DNA sequence: TGTGCCAGCCGTGGGGGGGCCGGAAATTCACCCCTCCACTTT.

This clonotype was observed at least ten times. The V call is TRBV28, the J call TRBJ1-1; 7 nucleotides agree with TRBD1. Trimming at V came to 4 bases and at J to 1 base, leaving 6 bases not matched to a gene. The CDR3 contains 15 residues. The germline V gene has CDR1 MDHEN and CDR2 SYDVKM. CDR3 coding DNA: TGTGCCAGCAGTTCCCAGGGGGTTTGGAACACTGAAGCTTTCTTT. This translates into CASSSQGVWNTEAFF. The full variable domain, its missing parts supplied by reference TRBV28 and TRBJ1-1, is DVKVTQSSRYLVKRTGEKVFLECVQDMDHENMFWYRQDPGLGLRLIYFSYDVKMKEKGDIPEGYSVSREKKERFSLILESASTNQTSMYLCASSSQGVWNTEAFFGQGTRLTVV.

This clonotype was counted ten times or more. CDR3 sequence: CASSDSSGADTQYF. The CDR3 nucleotides are TGTGCCAGCAGTGACTCTAGCGGGGCAGATACGCAGTATTTT. The chain links TRBV6-4 to TRBJ2-3; TRBD2 matches at 8 bases. V shed 0 bases, J shed 4 bases, and the junction held 0 bases outside the gene matches. CDR3 length: 14 amino acids. Germline V CDR1 and CDR2: MRHNA, SNTAGT.

A few counts support this clonotype. The V gene is TRBV15, the J gene TRBJ2-1; 11 bases are shared with TRBD1. This CDR3 has 17 residues. With V trimmed by 0 bases and J by 8 bases, 9 bases remained unmatched. Per the germline V gene, CDR1 is LNHNV and CDR2 is YYDKDF (reference sequence). The CDR3 sequence: CATSRDLGTGGRDEQFF. The CDR3 DNA reads TGTGCCACCAGCAGAGATCTAGGGACAGGGGGTCGCGATGAGCAGTTCTTC. The full variable domain, in which reference TRBV15 and TRBJ2-1 provide the parts outside the CDR3, is DAMVIQNPRYQVTQFGKPVTLSCSQTLNHNVMYWYQQKSSQAPKLLFHYYDKDFNNEADTPDNFQSRRPNTSFCFLDIRSPGLGDTAMYLCATSRDLGTGGRDEQFFGPGTRLTVL.

This clonotype was observed at least ten times. This sequence joins TRBV13 and TRBJ2-1; 11 positions match TRBD2. Germline loops: CDR1 PRHDT, CDR2 FYEKMQ (reference sequence). With 4 bases clipped from V and 9 bases from J, the junction kept 17 bases outside the gene matches. The CDR3 is made up of 18 amino acids. The CDR3 is CASSSGAIAGGLGSEQFF. CDR3 nucleotide sequence: TGTGCCAGCAGCTCCGGGGCGATAGCGGGAGGGCTTGGCAGTGAGCAGTTCTTC.

This clonotype occurred many times. V usage is TRBV16 and J usage is TRBJ1-2; weak D call: TRBD1 (5 bases). Deletions cut 0 bases from V and 3 bases from J, with 11 bases between. CDR1 is KGHSY, CDR2 FQNENV, per germline. The CDR3 is 15 amino acids. CDR3 in amino acids: CASSQSHGADYGYTF. CDR3 nucleotide sequence: TGTGCCAGCAGCCAATCTCATGGGGCAGACTATGGCTACACCTTC.

For the CDR3, the DNA is TGCAGTGCTACGTACGCAACTGGGGCCAACGTCCTGACTTTC. This codes for CSATYATGANVLTF. This chain joins TRBV20-1 and TRBJ2-6; no firm D call. The CDR3 is 14 residues long. CDR1 and CDR2 from the germline V gene are DFQATT and SNEGSKA (reference sequence). The germline V and J ends were trimmed by 4 bases and 2 bases, with 9 bases remaining between them.

The rearrangement joins TRBV20-1 to TRBJ2-3; 12 nucleotides agree with TRBD2. From germline, CDR1 is DFQATT and CDR2 SNEGSKA (reference sequence). Trimming cost V 3 bases and J 4 bases; bases outside gene matches: 8. The CDR3 has 16 amino acids. The CDR3 DNA sequence: TGCAGTGCTAGCGGACTAGCGGGATCTATCGCAGATACGCAGTATTTT. Translation gives CSASGLAGSIADTQYF.

This chain joins TRBV6-5 and TRBJ2-5; TRBD1 matches at 9 bases. The DNA end favors TRBJ2-7, so the J call may be wrong. The CDR3 consists of 16 residues. Germline V CDR1 and CDR2: MNHEY, SVGAGI. This chain's CDR3 is CASSSGTGRSFYEQYF. The CDR3 nucleotides are TGTGCCAGCAGTTCGGGGACAGGGCGGTCGTTCTACGAGCAGTACTTC.

About this clonotype itself: The junction does not match germline at one end; this may be a read error. The chain uses TRBV5-1 and TRBJ2-1, with D tentatively TRBD1 or TRBD2 (6 bases each). The CDR3 length is 15 residues. Germline V gives CDR1 SGHRS, CDR2 YFSETQ. The CDR3 nucleotides read TGCGTCAGCAGCCCGGGTGGGGGGCCCTACAATGAGCAGTTCTTC. Translated: CVSSPGGGPYNEQFF. The full variable domain, in which reference TRBV5-1 and TRBJ2-1 provide the parts outside the CDR3, is KAGVTQTPRYLIKTRGQQVTLSCSPISGHRSVSWYQQTPGQGLQFLFEYFSETQRNKGNFPGRFSGRQFSNSRSEMNVSTLELGDSALYLCVSSPGGGPYNEQFFGPGTRLTVL.

This clonotype came up a few times. V gene TRBV7-2 combines with J gene TRBJ1-5; TRBD1 might be the D (6 bases). V gave up 2 bases and J gave up 2 bases, with 10 bases separating them. Germline V CDR1 and CDR2: SGHTA, FQGNSA. CDR3 size: 15 residues. The CDR3 DNA reads as TGTGCCAGCAGCTTAACCAGGGGACGCAATCAGCCCCAGCATTTT. This gives the protein CASSLTRGRNQPQHF.

The V call is TRBV20-1, the J call TRBJ2-1, with D perhaps TRBD1 or TRBD2 (5 bases each). V gave up 0 bases and J gave up 6 bases, with 12 bases separating them. The V gene's germline CDR1 is DFQATT and CDR2 SNEGSKA (reference sequence). The CDR3 has 14 amino acids. CDR3 residues: CSARDPAGSNEQFF. The CDR3 DNA reads TGCAGTGCTAGAGATCCCGCAGGGAGCAATGAGCAGTTCTTC.

On this clonotype: A much larger clone sits a single nucleotide away, making a read error possible. This chain uses TRBV27 with TRBJ2-7, with D possibly TRBD2 on 6 matching bases. V lost 4 bases and J 0 bases, leaving 13 bases between the germline ends. The germline gives CDR1 MNHEY, CDR2 SMNVEV (reference sequence). This CDR3 spans 15 amino acids. The CDR3 DNA is TGTGCCAGCAGTTCACGGGAGCCTCACTCCTACGAGCAGTACTTC. This sequence encodes CASSSREPHSYEQYF.

V and J are TRBV4-1 and TRBJ2-3, with TRBD1 matching over 8 bases. The CDR3 length is 14 residues. Germline CDR1 and CDR2: MGHRA and YSYEKL. The junction had 4 bases not matched to a gene; V was cut back by 3 bases and J by 5 bases. The CDR3 nucleotides are TGCGCCAGCAGCCACCAGGGGGCGGGAGATACGCAGTATTTT. Translated, it gives CASSHQGAGDTQYF.

This clonotype occurred many times. This sequence joins TRBV5-1 and TRBJ2-1; 8 nucleotides align to TRBD2. This CDR3 comprises 17 residues. Trimming removed 0 bases from V and 3 bases from J; junction bases left unmatched: 8. Germline CDR1 SGHRS, CDR2 YFSETQ. The CDR3 loop is CASSLGDAGGLYNEQFF. CDR3 in DNA: TGCGCCAGCAGCTTGGGAGACGCGGGGGGCCTCTACAATGAGCAGTTCTTC.

This clonotype came up many times. The gene calls are TRBV28 and TRBJ2-1; D unresolved. There are 12 residues in the CDR3. Per germline, CDR1 MDHEN and CDR2 SYDVKM. Deletions cut 7 bases from V and 4 bases from J, with 8 bases between. CDR3 residues: CASTGPYNEQFF. In DNA, the CDR3 is TGTGCCAGCACCGGACCTTACAATGAGCAGTTCTTC.